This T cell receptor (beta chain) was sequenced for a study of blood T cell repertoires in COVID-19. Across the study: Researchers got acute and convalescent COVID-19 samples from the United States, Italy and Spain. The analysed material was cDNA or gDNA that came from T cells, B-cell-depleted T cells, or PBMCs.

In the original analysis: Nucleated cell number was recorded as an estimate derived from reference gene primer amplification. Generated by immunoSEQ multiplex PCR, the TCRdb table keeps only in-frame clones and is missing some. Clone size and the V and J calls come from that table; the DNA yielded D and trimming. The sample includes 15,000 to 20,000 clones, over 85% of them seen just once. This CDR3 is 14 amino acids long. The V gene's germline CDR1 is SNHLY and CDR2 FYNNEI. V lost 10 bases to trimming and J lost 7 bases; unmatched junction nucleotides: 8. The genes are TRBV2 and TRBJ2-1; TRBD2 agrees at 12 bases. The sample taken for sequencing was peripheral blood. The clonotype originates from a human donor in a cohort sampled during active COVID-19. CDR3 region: CATRTSGAGNEQFF. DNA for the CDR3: TGTGCCACTCGGACTAGCGGGGCGGGGAATGAGCAGTTCTTC.